These T cell receptor beta chains were read from a single sample in a study of early T cells in non-severe SARS-CoV-2 infection. TCRdb fed the 5' RACE reads into MiXCR, producing one record per CDR3 protein. In the table there are 60,000 or so distinct CDR3 sequences, about 16% of which are singletons. The sequenced sample was whole blood, obtained at baseline. The source is an adult who was a healthcare worker with PCR-confirmed SARS-CoV-2 infection or an uninfected control (not recorded which). CDR3s include the opening cysteine and the closing phenylalanine or tryptophan. Fields, in order: J gene, V gene, D gene, CDR3 protein. D genes are given only for firm matches.

J: TRBJ1-5; V: TRBV5-6; D: NA; CDR3: CASSLGPGNQPQHF
J: TRBJ2-1; V: TRBV29-1; D: NA; CDR3: CSVADGYHEQFF
J: TRBJ1-6; V: TRBV25-1; D: NA; CDR3: CASSPGRGYNSPLHF
J: TRBJ2-1; V: TRBV5-1; D: NA; CDR3: CASNAASGPNNEQFF
J: TRBJ2-5; V: TRBV21-1; D: NA; CDR3: CASSKVRTGDDSIQETQYF
J: TRBJ2-1; V: TRBV10-2; D: NA; CDR3: CASKDSGYNEQFF
J: TRBJ1-1; V: TRBV10-2; D: NA; CDR3: CASSAGANTEAFF
J: TRBJ2-7; V: TRBV18; D: NA; CDR3: CASSPRTRKYEQYF
J: TRBJ2-3; V: TRBV20-1; D: TRBD2; CDR3: CSARFARGLASTDTQYF
J: TRBJ2-7; V: TRBV3-1; D: NA; CDR3: CASSQDNRVYEQYF
J: TRBJ2-3; V: TRBV11-1; D: TRBD1; CDR3: CASSLRRQGSPDTQYF